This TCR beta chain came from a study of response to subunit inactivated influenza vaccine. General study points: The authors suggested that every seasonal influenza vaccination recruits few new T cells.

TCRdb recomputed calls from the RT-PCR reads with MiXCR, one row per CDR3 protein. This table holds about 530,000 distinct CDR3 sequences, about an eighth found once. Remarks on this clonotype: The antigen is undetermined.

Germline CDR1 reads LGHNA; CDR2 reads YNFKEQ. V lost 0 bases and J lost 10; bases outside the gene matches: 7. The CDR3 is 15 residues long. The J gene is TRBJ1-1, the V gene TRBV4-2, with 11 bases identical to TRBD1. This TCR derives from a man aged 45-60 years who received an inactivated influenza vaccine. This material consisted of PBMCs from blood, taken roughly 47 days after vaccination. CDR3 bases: TGTGCCAGCAGCCAAGAGGCCGGGACAGGGGGGACAGCTTTCTTT. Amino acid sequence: CASSQEAGTGGTAFF.